The TCR beta chain described here comes from a study of shared clonotypes between healthy human individuals. Study-wide background: The study enrolled a couple of women and three men aged 18 to 49. Points from the study as a whole: Owing to a small donor count, the genetic and exposure-history diversity represented was limited. Sequencing depth was expected to influence donor clonotype sharing.

Notes on this clone: Antigen specificity is unknown.

From germline, CDR1 is SGHDT and CDR2 YYEEEE. V dropped 5 bases and J dropped 5 bases, with 18 bases sitting between them. The CDR3 is 15 residues long. Sequencing used immunoSEQ multiplex PCR; TCRdb keeps in-frame clones, though not all of them. The repertoire consists of a few million clones, with about 92% occurring once and the leading ten covering 0.39%. From CD4+ cells came CD45RA+ naive and CD45RA-negative memory subsets. The chain combines TRBV5-6 with TRBJ2-3; a possible D gene is TRBD2 (6 bases). Sequenced: naive CD4+ T cells from PBMCs. Noted subset: CD45RA+ positively selected. This clonotype was obtained from a man aged 18 to 29 in good health. Some clones in this sample may be carry-over from other donors' samples. The CDR3: CASSKLETGVDTQYF. CDR3 nucleotides: TGTGCCAGCAGTAAGCTGGAGACGGGGGTAGATACGCAGTATTTT.